These 17 T cell receptor beta chains originate from one sample sequenced in a study of T cells in women clearing cervical HPV infection. Clones were sequenced by immunoSEQ multiplex PCR, and TCRdb holds only the in-frame ones, with some missing. Its listing shows under 20,000 clones. Specimen: blood buffy coat. These receptors all come from a woman aged 18 to 75 with a cervical HPV16 infection that either progressed to CIN3+ or cleared (not recorded which).

Concerning this clone itself: The read terminates 3 residues ahead of where the CDR3 ends, so the germline J gene completes it. The rearrangement uses TRBV14 and TRBJ2-7; D gene uncertain. Deletions cut 3 bases from V and 6 bases from J, with 15 bases between. Germline V gene sequence: CDR1 SGHDN, CDR2 FVKESK. The CDR3 loop spans 14 amino acids. This CDR3 is CASSQKQVYSEQYF. The CDR3 bases that were read are TGTGCCAGCAGCCAGAAGCAGGTTTATAGCGAG. The full variable domain, rest sourced from reference TRBV14 and TRBJ2-7, is EAGVTQFPSHSVIEKGQTVTLRCDPISGHDNLYWYRRVMGKEIKFLLHFVKESKQDESGMPNNRFLAERTGGTYSTLKVQPAELEDSGVYFCASSQKQVYSEQYFGPGTRLTVT.

As to this clone: The read ends 3 residues shy of where the CDR3 ends; the end is completed using the germline J gene. The chain links TRBV5-1 to TRBJ1-5; maybe TRBD1 (6 bases). CDR3 length: 15 amino acids. V was shortened by 1 base and J by 7 bases, with 15 bases between the two germline ends. The germline V gene encodes CDR1 SGHRS and CDR2 YFSETQ. CDR3 amino acids: CASSLSGGAGQPQHF. Partial CDR3 DNA: TGCGCCAGCAGCTTGTCGGGGGGCGCGGGGCAGCCC. Full variable domain (remainder filled in from reference TRBV5-1 and TRBJ1-5): KAGVTQTPRYLIKTRGQQVTLSCSPISGHRSVSWYQQTPGQGLQFLFEYFSETQRNKGNFPGRFSGRQFSNSRSEMNVSTLELGDSALYLCASSLSGGAGQPQHFGDGTRLSIL.

As concerns this clone: The CDR3 goes on 3 residues after the read ends, and that part is filled in from the germline J gene. The chain joins TRBV6-2 or TRBV6-3 to TRBJ2-2; a weak D match, TRBD1 (5 bases). Germline-derived CDR1 and CDR2 are MNHEY and SVGEGT. Trimming took off 0 bases at V and 6 bases at J, with 8 bases between the two ends. This CDR3 has 14 residues. CDR3 amino acids: CASSYSWGAGELFF. The DNA read from the CDR3 is TGTGCCAGCAGTTACTCTTGGGGCGCCGGGGAG.

Regarding this clone: Read data end 3 residues before the CDR3 end; the end is taken from the germline J gene. The chain carries TRBV7-8 and TRBJ1-1, with D unresolved. The ends were cut back, 4 bases at V and 0 bases at J, with 15 bases in the middle. There are 16 residues in the CDR3. CDR1 SGHVS and CDR2 FQNEAQ come from the germline V gene. Partial CDR3 DNA: TGTGCCAGCAGCTACGAGGTATTGTCCATGAACACTGAA. Protein sequence: CASSYEVLSMNTE. The whole CDR3 reads CASSYEVLSMNTEAFF.

Notes on this clone: The read terminates 3 residues ahead of where the CDR3 ends, so the germline J gene completes it. J is TRBJ2-7 and V is TRBV29-1, with TRBD1 matching over 7 bases. V lost 4 bases and J lost 2; bases outside the gene matches: 5. CDR3 length: 13 amino acids. CDR1 is SQVTM, CDR2 ANQGSEA, per germline. Incomplete CDR3 DNA: TGCAGCGTTGTGGAGACAGGGACCTACGAG. Its protein product is CSVVETGTYE. In full, the CDR3 reads CSVVETGTYEQYF.

For this clone: The sequenced fragment ends 3 residues before the CDR3 boundary, so the rest is inferred from the germline J gene. Other DNA sequences within the sample encode an identical CDR3. This chain joins TRBV2 and TRBJ1-5, with 7 bases identical to TRBD1. The trim removed 2 bases at V and 1 base at J, leaving 5 bases unmatched. This CDR3 has 16 residues. Germline V CDR1 and CDR2: SNHLY, FYNNEI. The covered CDR3 bases are TGTGCCAGCAGTGAACAGGGGGGACGAAGCAATCAGCCC. It is translated as CASSEQGGRSNQP. The whole CDR3 reads CASSEQGGRSNQPQHF.

As to this clone: The read ends 3 residues before the CDR3 terminus; that terminus is restored from the germline J gene. This chain joins TRBV5-1 and TRBJ1-1; TRBD1 is a possible D gene (5 bases). CDR1 SGHRS and CDR2 YFSETQ come from the germline V gene. With 0 bases removed from V and 0 bases from J, the gap between germline ends came to 12 bases. The CDR3 is made up of 16 amino acids. Here the CDR3 reads CASSLAGGVVNTEAFF. The part of the CDR3 DNA that was read is TGCGCCAGCAGCTTGGCGGGGGGGGTGGTGAACACTGAA.

Regarding this clone: Sequencing ends 3 residues short of the CDR3 end; the germline J gene provides the rest. V gene TRBV19 combines with J gene TRBJ1-1; D ambiguous. Per germline, CDR1 LNHDA and CDR2 SQIVND (reference sequence). This CDR3 contains 14 residues. Trimming pared 3 bases from V and 1 base from J, leaving 9 bases between. The CDR3 DNA, read in part, is TGTGCCAGTAGTATTAGGGTAACGAACACTGAA. Residues: CASSIRVTNTE. The whole CDR3 protein is CASSIRVTNTEAFF. The full variable domain, with the rest looked up from reference TRBV19 and TRBJ1-1, is DGGITQSPKYLFRKEGQNVTLSCEQNLNHDAMYWYRQDPGQGLRLIYYSQIVNDFQKGDIAEGYSVSREKKESFPLTVTSAQKNPTAFYLCASSIRVTNTEAFFGQGTRLTVV.

Concerning this clone itself: The read stops 3 residues short of the end of the CDR3; the missing end is completed from the germline J gene. The genes are TRBV2 and TRBJ1-3; 8 bases match TRBD1. Germline V gene sequence: CDR1 SNHLY, CDR2 FYNNEI. V lost 5 bases and J lost 0; bases outside the gene matches: 6. CDR3 length: 16 residues. Incomplete CDR3 DNA: TGTGCCAGCAGTAAGGACAGGGATCGCTCTGGAAACACC. Amino acid sequence: CASSKDRDRSGNT. The entire CDR3 reads CASSKDRDRSGNTIYF.

With regard to this clone: The CDR3 extends 3 residues past the end of the read, so its final part is completed from the germline J gene. The chain is built from TRBV20-1 and TRBJ1-1; D remains ambiguous. The germline gives CDR1 DFQATT, CDR2 SNEGSKA (reference sequence). The germline V and J ends were trimmed by 6 bases and 1 base, with 9 bases remaining between them. The CDR3 covers 12 residues. CDR3 residues: CSAKAGNTEAFF. CDR3 bases read: TGCAGTGCAAAGGCAGGGAACACTGAA.

Of note for this clone: The CDR3 end falls 3 residues outside the read, so it is completed with the germline J gene. The V gene is TRBV5-1, the J gene TRBJ1-1; unclear D gene. The CDR3 has 14 amino acids. The germline gives CDR1 SGHRS, CDR2 YFSETQ. V was trimmed by 8 bases and J by 0 bases, leaving 14 bases between them. The sequenced part of the CDR3 DNA is TGCGCCAGTCACGCCTCGGGGTTGAACACTGAA. Protein product: CASHASGLNTE. The entire CDR3 reads CASHASGLNTEAFF.

Comment on this clone: The CDR3 extends 3 residues past the end of the read, so its final part is completed from the germline J gene. The chain joins TRBV14 to TRBJ1-2; 9 bases are shared with TRBD1. The CDR3 runs to 14 residues. Germline V gene data show CDR1 as SGHDN and CDR2 as FVKESK. CDR3: CASSQRTGVGGYTF. CDR3 bases read: TGTGCCAGCAGCCAGCGGACAGGGGTCGGAGGC.

Frequency places this clone as medium-sized. The read finishes 3 residues shy of the CDR3 end, and the germline J gene is used to complete it. This chain uses TRBV19 with TRBJ2-4; 9 positions match TRBD1. The CDR3 contains 16 residues. The V gene end was trimmed by 5 bases and the J gene end by 3 bases; junction bases not matched to a gene: 8. Germline V gene lookup returns CDR1 LNHDA and CDR2 SQIVND (reference sequence). The CDR3 loop reads CASSPGTGFVKNIQYF. CDR3 DNA, as far as it was read: TGTGCCAGTAGTCCCGGGACAGGGTTCGTCAAAAACATT.

A note on this clone: The read ends 3 residues before the CDR3 terminus; that terminus is restored from the germline J gene. The genes are TRBV20-1 and TRBJ2-3; 8 positions agree with TRBD2. This CDR3 spans 15 amino acids. The trim removed 1 base at V and 0 bases at J, leaving 3 bases unmatched. The germline V gene has CDR1 DFQATT and CDR2 SNEGSKA (reference sequence). The CDR3 DNA, read in part, is TGCAGTGCTAGAGTGGTAGCGGGGAGCACAGATACG. Protein sequence: CSARVVAGSTDT. The whole CDR3 reads CSARVVAGSTDTQYF.

Notes on this clone: The DNA ends 3 residues before the CDR3 does, and the rest of the CDR3 is filled in from the germline J gene. The chain is built from TRBV19 and TRBJ1-4; D is unclear. The V and J ends lost 6 bases and 4 bases respectively, with 6 bases between them. Germline V gene lookup returns CDR1 LNHDA and CDR2 SQIVND (reference sequence). The CDR3 runs 12 residues. The covered CDR3 bases are TGTGCCAGTAGATGGCATAATGAAAAA. Its translation is CASRWHNEK. The CDR3 in full is CASRWHNEKLFF.

Regarding this clone: Sequencing ends 3 residues short of the CDR3 end; the germline J gene provides the rest. The V call is TRBV20-1, the J call TRBJ2-1, with TRBD2 identical over 12 bases. Germline values: CDR1 DFQATT, CDR2 SNEGSKA (reference sequence). CDR3 length: 18 residues. V dropped 2 bases and J dropped 1; count of bases not matched to a gene: 9. CDR3 sequence: CSARSSGGARWSYNEQFF. CDR3 DNA (partial): TGCAGTGCTAGATCTAGCGGGGGGGCCCGATGGTCCTACAATGAG.

Worth noting for this clone: The read terminates 3 residues ahead of where the CDR3 ends, so the germline J gene completes it. This chain connects TRBV7-9 to TRBJ1-1; 10 positions agree with TRBD1. With V trimmed by 3 bases and J by 7 bases, 8 bases remained unmatched. Per germline, CDR1 SEHNR and CDR2 FQNEAQ (reference sequence). The CDR3 contains 15 residues. This chain's CDR3 is CASSFGGDRGLEAFF. Partial CDR3 DNA: TGTGCCAGCAGCTTTGGGGGGGACAGGGGCCTTGAA.